The 22 T cell receptor beta chains below all came from one sample that was sequenced in a study of regulatory T cells in long-lasting Graves disease. Time point noted: newly diagnosed GD, antithyroid drugs for less than 3 months. PBMC-extracted RNA yielded the TCR library. Arm-PCR with iRepertoire HTBI primers amplified the CDR3 regions for these TCR beta libraries. TCRdb redid the calling of the multiplex PCR reads with MiXCR, one entry per CDR3 protein. The sample holds 350,000 to 500,000 distinct CDR3 sequences, roughly 15% seen once. The data also belong to a second study, concerning T cells in Graves' hyperthyroidism and ophthalmopathy.

The source material was peripheral blood mononuclear cells (PBMCs), sampled at new diagnosis, from a patient treated with antithyroid drugs. Source of these receptors: a woman in her twenties or thirties with Graves disease.

There are many counts of this clonotype. J is TRBJ2-7 and V is TRBV13, with TRBD2 as a possible D gene (6 bases). CDR3 length: 12 amino acids. Trimming cost V 0 bases and J 9 bases, with 9 bases left between them. Germline V gives CDR1 PRHDT, CDR2 FYEKMQ (reference sequence). The DNA for the CDR3 is TGTGCCAGCAGCTTAGGTGGAGGGATGCAGTACTTC. This codes for CASSLGGGMQYF.

To note about this clonotype: One base away lies a much larger clone, so this may be a sequencing read error. The chain joins TRBV11-2 to TRBJ2-3; TRBD2 matches at 9 bases. CDR1 is SGHAT and CDR2 is FQNNGV in the germline V gene. Germline trimming cut 5 bases from V and 4 bases from J; bases unmatched to any gene: 7. This CDR3 comprises 15 residues. CDR3 DNA sequence: TGTGCCAGCAGCCTGCGACTAGCGGCGCCAGATACGCAGTATTTT. Protein: CASSLRLAAPDTQYF.

This clonotype was counted at least ten times. The chain uses TRBV24-1 and TRBJ2-1; 7 nucleotides agree with TRBD2. The CDR3 consists of 20 residues. Trimming removed 5 bases from V and 0 bases from J; junction bases left unmatched: 18. Per the germline V gene, CDR1 is KGHDR and CDR2 is SFDVKD. CDR3 region: CATSAIPNSRLAASYNEQFF. The CDR3 DNA sequence: TGTGCCACCAGTGCCATTCCAAATTCCCGACTAGCCGCCTCCTACAATGAGCAGTTCTTC.

This chain's CDR3 is CSARRQGDEKLFF. For the CDR3, the DNA is TGCAGTGCTAGACGACAGGGTGATGAAAAACTGTTTTTT. This chain connects TRBV20-1 to TRBJ1-4; 7 positions agree with TRBD1. The V gene end was trimmed by 2 bases and the J gene end by 6 bases; junction bases not matched to a gene: 3. This CDR3 contains 13 residues. Germline V gene data show CDR1 as DFQATT and CDR2 as SNEGSKA (reference sequence).

This clonotype has only a few counts. V and J are TRBV6-2 or TRBV6-3 and TRBJ1-5; D is perhaps TRBD1 (5 bases). Germline CDR1 is MNHEY and CDR2 is SVGEGT. Trimming left V 2 bases short and J 6 bases short, with 14 bases between. The CDR3 length is 15 residues. CDR3 DNA: TGTGCCAGCAGTTACCTGGGCAGGGATGGTCAGCCCCAGCATTTT. The encoded protein is CASSYLGRDGQPQHF.

This clonotype came up many times. The chain carries TRBV7-2 and TRBJ1-5; D is possibly TRBD1 (6 bases). Germline loops: CDR1 SGHTA, CDR2 FQGNSA. This CDR3 is 17 amino acids long. V was pared by 0 bases and J by 2 bases, with 14 bases between. The CDR3 bases are TGTGCCAGCAGCTTAGCCGGGACATCGGTTGGCAATCAGCCCCAGCATTTT. Amino acid sequence: CASSLAGTSVGNQPQHF.

The genes are TRBV7-2 and TRBJ2-7, with no clear D. Germline loops: CDR1 SGHTA, CDR2 FQGNSA. V lost 3 bases and J 6 bases, leaving 9 bases between the germline ends. The CDR3 length is 12 residues. As DNA, the CDR3 is TGTGCCAGCAGCTTCGAATACGGCGAGCAGTACTTC. It yields the protein CASSFEYGEQYF.

Notes on this clonotype: This clone may be a read error of a much larger clone one base away. The chain links TRBV6-2 or TRBV6-3 to TRBJ2-1, with TRBD2 matching 11 bases. There are 14 residues in the CDR3. CDR1 is MNHEY and CDR2 is SVGEGT in the germline V gene. With 6 bases clipped from V and 10 bases from J, the junction kept 8 bases outside the gene matches. The CDR3 loop reads CASRPGLAGGEQFF. The CDR3 coding sequence is TGTGCCAGCAGGCCAGGTCTAGCGGGAGGAGAGCAGTTCTTC.

With regard to this clonotype: A much larger clone is a single base away; this may be a read error. The chain uses TRBV30 and TRBJ2-1, with 14 bases matching TRBD2. The CDR3 totals 19 residues. The ends lost 5 bases at V and 4 bases at J; junction bases unmatched: 16. CDR1 is GTSNPN and CDR2 is SVGIG in the germline V gene (reference sequence). CDR3 loop: CAWGGGTSGSRGWYNEQFF. The CDR3 DNA reads as TGTGCCTGGGGGGGTGGGACTAGCGGGAGTCGGGGATGGTACAATGAGCAGTTCTTC.

This clonotype was recorded a few times. The V call is TRBV5-1, the J call TRBJ2-5, with 8 nucleotides matching TRBD2. Germline V gene data show CDR1 as SGHRS and CDR2 as YFSETQ. The CDR3 has 14 residues. J gave up 5 bases and V 1 base, and 4 bases lay outside the gene matches. CDR3 coding DNA: TGCGCCAGCAGCTTGTCGGTAGCGGGGGAGACCCAGTACTTC. Its translation is CASSLSVAGETQYF.

This clonotype was seen more than once but under ten times. V is TRBV7-8 and J is TRBJ2-4; 10 nucleotides match TRBD2. V lost 2 bases and J lost 4; bases outside the gene matches: 5. CDR3 length equals 16 residues. Germline V lookup: CDR1 SGHVS, CDR2 FQNEAQ. CDR3 DNA sequence: TGTGCCAGCAGCTTATCCCCACTAGCGGGAAAAAACATTCAGTACTTC. Translated: CASSLSPLAGKNIQYF.

This clonotype was observed a few times. CDR3 protein: CATSRVAEPSYNEQFF. CDR3 nucleotide sequence: TGTGCCACCAGCAGAGTCGCAGAACCCAGCTACAATGAGCAGTTCTTC. The rearrangement joins TRBV15 to TRBJ2-1; D gene unclear. Trimming left V 1 base short and J 3 bases short, with 13 bases between. Germline V gene data show CDR1 as LNHNV and CDR2 as YYDKDF (reference sequence). CDR3 size: 16 residues. Combining the CDR3 with reference TRBV15 and TRBJ2-1 gives the whole variable domain DAMVIQNPRYQVTQFGKPVTLSCSQTLNHNVMYWYQQKSSQAPKLLFHYYDKDFNNEADTPDNFQSRRPNTSFCFLDIRSPGLGDTAMYLCATSRVAEPSYNEQFFGPGTRLTVL.

This clonotype was counted many times. This chain uses TRBV27 with TRBJ1-2; D perhaps matches TRBD1 (5 bases). This CDR3 has 14 amino acids. The V end was cut by 5 bases, the J end by 3 bases, with 13 bases between. Germline assignment: CDR1 MNHEY and CDR2 SMNVEV (reference sequence). The chain's CDR3 is CASSPRTRDYGYTF. In DNA, the CDR3 is TGTGCCAGCAGTCCAAGGACCAGGGACTATGGCTACACCTTC.

The rearrangement uses TRBV6-1 and TRBJ2-1, with D unclear. Trimming left V 0 bases short and J 6 bases short, with 15 bases between. Germline-derived CDR1 and CDR2 are MNHNS and SASEGT. This CDR3 has 16 amino acids. The CDR3 sequence: CASSEAVGIWANEQFF. Written as DNA, the CDR3 is TGTGCCAGCAGTGAAGCGGTGGGCATCTGGGCCAATGAGCAGTTCTTC.

The J gene is TRBJ2-1, the V gene TRBV10-3; the D gene is possibly TRBD1 (7 bases). The CDR3 spans 13 residues. With 11 bases removed from V and 9 bases from J, the gap between germline ends came to 20 bases. Germline V lookup: CDR1 ENHRY, CDR2 SYGVKD. DNA of the CDR3: TGTGCCTCCTTTGCAGGGGGGTTCACTGAGCAGTTCTTC. Protein: CASFAGGFTEQFF.

This clonotype was seen many times. V usage is TRBV28 and J usage is TRBJ1-2; D might be TRBD1 (5 bases). The V end was cut by 5 bases, the J end by 8 bases, with 12 bases between. The germline CDR1 and CDR2 sequences are MDHEN and SYDVKM. The CDR3 has 12 amino acids. The chain's CDR3 is CASSPGTPGYTF. The CDR3 DNA reads as TGTGCCAGCAGTCCCGGGACTCCCGGCTACACCTTC.

The rearrangement links TRBV5-5 to TRBJ1-4, with D maybe TRBD1 (5 bases). The V gene's germline CDR1 is SGHKS and CDR2 YYEKEE (reference sequence). V was cut by 4 bases and J by 4 bases, with 11 bases left in between. This CDR3 contains 14 residues. This CDR3 reads CASSQGQINEKLFF. CDR3 nucleotides: TGTGCCAGCAGCCAGGGTCAGATTAATGAAAAACTGTTTTTT.

There are a few counts of this clonotype. The chain couples TRBV6-1 to TRBJ1-2, with 8 bases aligning to TRBD1. The CDR3 totals 16 residues. CDR1 is MNHNS, CDR2 SASEGT, per germline. Germline trimming cut 1 base from V and 8 bases from J; bases unmatched to any gene: 12. CDR3 region: CASSEGGQGAPWGYTF. CDR3 sequence (DNA): TGTGCCAGCAGTGAAGGGGGGCAGGGGGCGCCTTGGGGCTACACCTTC.

The chain employs TRBV5-4 and TRBJ2-2; possibly TRBD2 for D (5 bases). Between the trimmed V and J ends, which lost 3 bases and 2 bases, there was a span of 11 bases. The length of the CDR3 is 15 residues. Germline V gene lookup returns CDR1 SGHNT and CDR2 YYREEE (reference sequence). This chain's CDR3 is CASSSPLVNTGELFF. The CDR3 DNA sequence: TGTGCCAGCAGCTCGCCACTAGTAAACACCGGGGAGCTGTTTTTT.

This clonotype has more than one count but fewer than ten. V gene TRBV5-1 combines with J gene TRBJ1-1; the D gene is possibly TRBD1 (6 bases). Germline loops: CDR1 SGHRS, CDR2 YFSETQ. This CDR3 region has 13 residues. V lost 8 bases to trimming and J lost 3 bases, with 14 bases between them. CDR3 amino acids: CASGVRGHTEAFF. CDR3 in DNA: TGCGCCAGTGGAGTCAGGGGACACACTGAAGCTTTCTTT.

Worth noting for this clonotype: This may be a read error, as it is one base from a much larger clone. This chain uses TRBV5-6 with TRBJ1-1; no reliable D call. The CDR3 runs 15 residues. Germline values: CDR1 SGHDT, CDR2 YYEEEE. Trimming shortened V by 4 bases and J by 4 bases, and 17 bases separated the two germline ends. The CDR3 here is CASSLSTSYTTEAFF. CDR3 in DNA: TGTGCCAGCAGCCTCTCGACAAGCTACACCACTGAAGCTTTCTTT.

The V and J genes are TRBV15 and TRBJ1-4; D ambiguous. Germline V gene data show CDR1 as LNHNV and CDR2 as YYDKDF (reference sequence). The CDR3 totals 16 residues. Trimming shortened V by 1 base and J by 8 bases, and 17 bases separated the two germline ends. The CDR3 coding sequence is TGTGCCACCAGCAGAGCAAGGGCAGAAGCCCGCGAAAAACTGTTTTTT. It yields the protein CATSRARAEAREKLFF.